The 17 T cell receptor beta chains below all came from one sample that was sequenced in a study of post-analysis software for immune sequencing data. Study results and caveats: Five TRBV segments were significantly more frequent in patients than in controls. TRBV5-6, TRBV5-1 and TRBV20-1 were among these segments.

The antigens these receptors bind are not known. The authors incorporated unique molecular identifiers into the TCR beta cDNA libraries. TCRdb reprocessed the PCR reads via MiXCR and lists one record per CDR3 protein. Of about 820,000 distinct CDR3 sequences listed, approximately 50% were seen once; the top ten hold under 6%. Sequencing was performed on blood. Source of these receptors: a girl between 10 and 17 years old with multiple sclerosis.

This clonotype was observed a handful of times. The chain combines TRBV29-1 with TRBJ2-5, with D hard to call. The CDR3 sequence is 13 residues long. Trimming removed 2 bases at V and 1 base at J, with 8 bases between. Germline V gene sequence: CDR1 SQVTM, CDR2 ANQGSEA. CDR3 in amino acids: CSVESHSQETQYF. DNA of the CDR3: TGCAGCGTTGAAAGCCACAGCCAAGAGACCCAGTACTTC.

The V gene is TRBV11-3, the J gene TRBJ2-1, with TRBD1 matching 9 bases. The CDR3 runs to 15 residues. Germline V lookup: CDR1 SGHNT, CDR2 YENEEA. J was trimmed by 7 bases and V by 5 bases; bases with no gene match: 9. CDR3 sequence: CASSETGGSGNEQFF. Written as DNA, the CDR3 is TGTGCCAGCAGCGAGACAGGGGGATCGGGAAATGAGCAGTTCTTC.

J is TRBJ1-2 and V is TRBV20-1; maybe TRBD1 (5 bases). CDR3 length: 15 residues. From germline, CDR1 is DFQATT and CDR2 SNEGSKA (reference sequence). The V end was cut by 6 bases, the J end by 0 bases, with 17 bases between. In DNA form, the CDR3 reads TGCAGTGCGTACCCCGGAGTGACAGCTAACTATGGCTACACCTTC. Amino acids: CSAYPGVTANYGYTF.

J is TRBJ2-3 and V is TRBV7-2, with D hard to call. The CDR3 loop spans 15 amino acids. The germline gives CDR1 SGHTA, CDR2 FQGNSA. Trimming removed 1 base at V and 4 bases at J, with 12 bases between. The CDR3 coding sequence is TGTGCCAGCAGCTTAGGGGGTTCACGGCCAGATACGCAGTATTTT. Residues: CASSLGGSRPDTQYF.

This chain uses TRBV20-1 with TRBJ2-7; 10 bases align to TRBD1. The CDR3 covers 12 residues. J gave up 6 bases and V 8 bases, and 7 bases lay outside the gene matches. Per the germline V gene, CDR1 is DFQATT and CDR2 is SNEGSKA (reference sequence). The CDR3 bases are TGCAGTTCCTGGACAGGGGGTAGCGAGCAGTACTTC. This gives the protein CSSWTGGSEQYF.

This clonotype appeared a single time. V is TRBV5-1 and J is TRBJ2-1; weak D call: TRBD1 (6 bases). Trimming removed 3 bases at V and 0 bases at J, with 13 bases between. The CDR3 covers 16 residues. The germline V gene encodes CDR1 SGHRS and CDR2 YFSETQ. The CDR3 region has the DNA TGCGCCAGCAGCTACGACGGGACACGCTCCTACAATGAGCAGTTCTTC. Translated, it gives CASSYDGTRSYNEQFF.

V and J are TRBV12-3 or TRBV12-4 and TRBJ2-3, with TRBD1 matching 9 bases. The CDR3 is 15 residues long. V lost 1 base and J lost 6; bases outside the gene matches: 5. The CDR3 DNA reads TGTGCCAGCAGTTTAGACAGGGGGCACGGGGATACGCAGTATTTT. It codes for CASSLDRGHGDTQYF.

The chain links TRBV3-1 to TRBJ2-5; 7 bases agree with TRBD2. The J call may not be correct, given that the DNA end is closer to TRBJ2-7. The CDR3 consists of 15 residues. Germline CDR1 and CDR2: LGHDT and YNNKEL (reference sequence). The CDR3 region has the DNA TGTGCCAGCAGCCCTCATGGGGGGGGTTCGAGCGAGCAGTACTTC. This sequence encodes CASSPHGGGSSEQYF.

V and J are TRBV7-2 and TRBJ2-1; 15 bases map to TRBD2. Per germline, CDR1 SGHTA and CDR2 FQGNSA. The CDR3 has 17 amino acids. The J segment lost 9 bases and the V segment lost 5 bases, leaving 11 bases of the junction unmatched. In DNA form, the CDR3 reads TGTGCCAGCAGCCACCTAGGGACTAGCGGGAGGAGCGGTGAGCAGTTCTTC. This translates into CASSHLGTSGRSGEQFF. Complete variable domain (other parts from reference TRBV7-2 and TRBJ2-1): GAGVSQSPSNKVTEKGKDVELRCDPISGHTALYWYRQSLGQGLEFLIYFQGNSAPDKSGLPSDRFSAERTGGSVSTLTIQRTQQEDSAVYLCASSHLGTSGRSGEQFFGPGTRLTVL.

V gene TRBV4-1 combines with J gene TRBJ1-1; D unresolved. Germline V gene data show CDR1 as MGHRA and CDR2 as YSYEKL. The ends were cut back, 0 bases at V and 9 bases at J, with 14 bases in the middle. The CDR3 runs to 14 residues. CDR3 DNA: TGCGCCAGCAGCCAAGAGTCATACGGGTCCCAAGCTTTCTTT. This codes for CASSQESYGSQAFF.

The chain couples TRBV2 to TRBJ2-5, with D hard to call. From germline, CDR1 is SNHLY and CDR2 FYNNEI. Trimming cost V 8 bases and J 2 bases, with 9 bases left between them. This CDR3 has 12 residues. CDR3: CASRWFQETQYF. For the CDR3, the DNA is TGTGCCAGCCGATGGTTTCAAGAGACCCAGTACTTC.

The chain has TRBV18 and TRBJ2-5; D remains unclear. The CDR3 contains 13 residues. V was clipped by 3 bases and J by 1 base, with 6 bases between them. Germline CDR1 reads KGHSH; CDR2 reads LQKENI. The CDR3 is CASSPNSQETQYF. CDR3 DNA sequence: TGTGCCAGCTCACCGAATTCCCAAGAGACCCAGTACTTC.

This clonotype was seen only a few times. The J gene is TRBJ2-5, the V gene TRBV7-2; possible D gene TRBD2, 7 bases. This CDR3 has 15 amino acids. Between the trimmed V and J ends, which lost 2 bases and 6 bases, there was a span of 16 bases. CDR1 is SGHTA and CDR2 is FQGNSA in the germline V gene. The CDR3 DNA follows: TGTGCCAGCAGCTTAACGGGGGGCCCGGGAAAGACCCAGTACTTC. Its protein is CASSLTGGPGKTQYF.

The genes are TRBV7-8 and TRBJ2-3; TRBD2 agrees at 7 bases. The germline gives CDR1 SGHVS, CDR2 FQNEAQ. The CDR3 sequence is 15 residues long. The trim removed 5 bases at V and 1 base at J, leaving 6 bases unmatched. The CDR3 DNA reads TGTGCCAGCAGCGTATTCCGGGAGGGCACAGATACGCAGTATTTT. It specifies CASSVFREGTDTQYF.

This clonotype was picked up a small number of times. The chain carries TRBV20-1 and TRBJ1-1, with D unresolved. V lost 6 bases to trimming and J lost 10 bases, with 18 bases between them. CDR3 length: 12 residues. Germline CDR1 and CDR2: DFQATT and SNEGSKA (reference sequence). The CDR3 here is CSASSRIDVAFF. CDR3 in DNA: TGCAGTGCGTCATCGCGAATCGACGTAGCTTTCTTT.

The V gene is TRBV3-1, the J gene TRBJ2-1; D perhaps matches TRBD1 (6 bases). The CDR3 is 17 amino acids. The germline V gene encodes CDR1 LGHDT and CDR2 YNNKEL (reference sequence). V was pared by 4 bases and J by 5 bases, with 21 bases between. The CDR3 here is CASSRKSTGKGHNEQFF. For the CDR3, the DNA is TGTGCCAGCAGCCGAAAATCAACAGGGAAAGGGCACAATGAGCAGTTCTTC.

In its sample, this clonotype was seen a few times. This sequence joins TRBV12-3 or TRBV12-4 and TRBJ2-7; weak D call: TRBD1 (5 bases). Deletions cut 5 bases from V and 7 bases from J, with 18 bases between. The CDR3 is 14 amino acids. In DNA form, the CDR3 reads TGTGCCAGCAGTCCTCCCAGGGCAGCGAGGGAGCAGTACTTC. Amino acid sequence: CASSPPRAAREQYF.